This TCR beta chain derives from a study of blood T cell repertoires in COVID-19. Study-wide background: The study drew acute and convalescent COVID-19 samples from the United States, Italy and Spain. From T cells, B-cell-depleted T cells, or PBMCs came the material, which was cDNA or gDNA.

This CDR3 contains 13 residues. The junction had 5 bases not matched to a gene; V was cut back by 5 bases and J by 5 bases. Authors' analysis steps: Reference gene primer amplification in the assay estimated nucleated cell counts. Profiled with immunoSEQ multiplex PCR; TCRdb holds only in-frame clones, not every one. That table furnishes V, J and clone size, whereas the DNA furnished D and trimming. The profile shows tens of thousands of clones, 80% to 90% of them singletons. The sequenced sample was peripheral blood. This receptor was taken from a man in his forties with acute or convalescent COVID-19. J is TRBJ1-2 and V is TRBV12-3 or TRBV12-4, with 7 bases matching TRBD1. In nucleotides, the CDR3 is TGTGCCAGCAGTAGTTCGACAGGGTATGGCTACACCTTC. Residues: CASSSSTGYGYTF.